What follows describes a single TCR beta chain. The antigen is not known. The source of the sample is a study of T-cell memory formation after mild COVID-19. Regarding the study as a whole: There were some responding clones in pre-infection memory, which suggested that cross-reactive memory had joined. Mainly in CM and EM were contracting CD4+ clones; CD8+ were in EMRA. CD4+ bias marked clones expanding day 15 to 37, unlike balanced contracting clones.

TCRdb reprocessed the 5' RACE reads via MiXCR and lists one record per CDR3 protein. There are 470,000 or so distinct CDR3 sequences in the sample; 15% to 20% occur only once, and roughly 8.4% lies in the top ten. The sample consisted of PBMCs or a T cell subset sorted from them (not recorded which). This receptor was obtained from an adult woman who had mild COVID-19 (a few samples of this study predate the infection). Cell type and time point are not known.

CDR3 protein: CANPGPATPYGYTF. The CDR3 DNA reads TGCGCCAACCCCGGGCCCGCAACCCCCTATGGCTACACCTTC. The gene calls are TRBV5-1 and TRBJ1-2; the D is unclear. The CDR3 length is 14 residues. The V end was cut by 9 bases, the J end by 4 bases, with 19 bases between. Germline V gene lookup returns CDR1 SGHRS and CDR2 YFSETQ.